This T cell receptor (beta chain) was retrieved from a study of cytomegalovirus exposure and HLA in healthy donors. Whole-study findings and limits: An analysis that came later showed most CMV-associated TCR beta chains appearing HLA-restricted. What a later analysis reportedly showed was that an Asian-associated ancestry cluster had fewer N-insertions than the roughly 720-donor mean. In vitro work confirmed that a few CMV-associated chains recognize CMV antigens.

Primers included in the PCR were 60 Vbeta and 13 Jbeta primers. Some clones are missing from TCRdb's copy, which holds only in-frame ones; the method was immunoSEQ multiplex PCR. The table shows about 130,000 clones, with about 78% occurring only once. The germline gives CDR1 MDHEN, CDR2 SYDVKM. Trimming stripped 6 bases from V and 3 bases from J, with 9 bases between. The CDR3 runs 12 residues. As regards this clone: Its antigen is unknown.

Source material: PBMCs. The sequence came from a man in his thirties or forties in good health and CMV-seronegative. V usage is TRBV28 and J usage is TRBJ2-7; tentatively, D is TRBD1 (5 bases). Written as DNA, the CDR3 is TGTGCCAGCAGGCCAGGGTACTACGAGCAGTACTTC. It specifies CASRPGYYEQYF.